These T cell receptor beta chains were read from a single sample in a study of blood T cell repertoires in COVID-19. Profiled with immunoSEQ multiplex PCR; TCRdb holds only in-frame clones, not every one. The sample carries about 180,000 clones, just under 90% recorded once. The sequencing input was peripheral blood. The receptors come from a woman between 65 and 79 years old with COVID-19, enrolled during active disease. Each CDR3 is given with its conserved first and last residue. A D gene is named only where the DNA matches it firmly. Not every row has a clone size; where given, it reads once, few, many or a size class.

j_call: TRBJ2-7
clone_size: few
d_call: -
v_call: TRBV7-9
cdr3_nt: TGTGCCAGCAGCCCTACTAGTGGCGTACCGTACTTC
cdr3_aa: CASSPTSGVPYF

j_call: TRBJ2-2
clone_size: -
d_call: TRBD2
v_call: TRBV28
cdr3_nt: TGTGCCAGCAGACCCTATGGGGCGGGGGACACCGGGGAGCTGTTTTTT
cdr3_aa: CASRPYGAGDTGELFF

j_call: TRBJ2-7
clone_size: -
d_call: -
v_call: TRBV30
cdr3_nt: TGTGCCTGGGGAACGGGAGCCTACGAGCAGTACTTC
cdr3_aa: CAWGTGAYEQYF

j_call: TRBJ1-6
clone_size: -
d_call: -
v_call: TRBV19
cdr3_nt: TGTGCCAGTAGGAAACAGGCCGAGGTCTCACCCCTCCACTTT
cdr3_aa: CASRKQAEVSPLHF

j_call: TRBJ2-1
clone_size: -
d_call: -
v_call: TRBV11-3
cdr3_nt: TGTGCCAGCAGCTTAGCCTCGGGTCCTTACAATGAGCAGTTCTTC
cdr3_aa: CASSLASGPYNEQFF

j_call: TRBJ2-7
clone_size: -
d_call: -
v_call: TRBV11-3
cdr3_nt: TGTGCCAGCAGCTTAGATTCTGGCGGGACCTACGAGCAGTACTTC
cdr3_aa: CASSLDSGGTYEQYF

j_call: TRBJ1-1
clone_size: once
d_call: TRBD1
v_call: TRBV28
cdr3_nt: TGTGCCAGCAGCTGGACAGGGTTAACTGAAGCTTTCTTT
cdr3_aa: CASSWTGLTEAFF

j_call: TRBJ1-2
clone_size: -
d_call: TRBD1
v_call: TRBV30
cdr3_nt: TGTGCCTGGAAGCTCCGGGACAGGGCTTCTGGCTACACCTTC
cdr3_aa: CAWKLRDRASGYTF

j_call: TRBJ2-5
clone_size: -
d_call: -
v_call: TRBV11-3
cdr3_nt: TGTGCCAGCAGCTTAGGCGGGGACCAAGAGACCCAGTACTTC
cdr3_aa: CASSLGGDQETQYF

j_call: TRBJ1-5
clone_size: -
d_call: -
v_call: TRBV4-1
cdr3_nt: TGCGCCAGCAGCCAAGATGGCGTATCAGGGCCCCAGCATTTT
cdr3_aa: CASSQDGVSGPQHF

j_call: TRBJ2-3
clone_size: -
d_call: -
v_call: TRBV7-3
cdr3_nt: TGTGCCAGCAGCTTAAGGGCCCTCGTAGATACGCAGTATTTT
cdr3_aa: CASSLRALVDTQYF

j_call: TRBJ1-2
clone_size: -
d_call: -
v_call: TRBV27
cdr3_nt: TGTGCCAGCAGTCCCCAGCCACAACAGGGTCCTAACTATGGCTACACCTTC
cdr3_aa: CASSPQPQQGPNYGYTF

j_call: TRBJ1-2
clone_size: -
d_call: -
v_call: TRBV12-3/TRBV12-4
cdr3_nt: TGTGCCAGCAGCCTTAACTATGGCTACACCTTC
cdr3_aa: CASSLNYGYTF

j_call: TRBJ2-7
clone_size: -
d_call: -
v_call: TRBV3-1/TRBV3-2
cdr3_nt: TGTGCCAGCAGCCATCGTGGAAGGAGCGAGCAGTACTTC
cdr3_aa: CASSHRGRSEQYF

j_call: TRBJ2-7
clone_size: once
d_call: TRBD1
v_call: TRBV27
cdr3_nt: TGTGCCAGCAGCTCCTGGACAGGGGCGGGCGAGCAGTACTTC
cdr3_aa: CASSSWTGAGEQYF

j_call: TRBJ2-7
clone_size: -
d_call: TRBD2
v_call: TRBV4-2
cdr3_nt: TGTGCCAGCAGCTTAGCGGGAGGTTCCTACGAGCAGTACTTC
cdr3_aa: CASSLAGGSYEQYF

j_call: TRBJ2-5
clone_size: -
d_call: TRBD1
v_call: TRBV11-2
cdr3_nt: TGTGCCAGCAGTAGACAGGGGGAGACCCAGTACTTC
cdr3_aa: CASSRQGETQYF

j_call: TRBJ1-1
clone_size: -
d_call: -
v_call: TRBV28
cdr3_nt: TGTGCCAGCTACCGGGCCACCGGGGGGAACACTGAAGCTTTCTTT
cdr3_aa: CASYRATGGNTEAFF

j_call: TRBJ2-3
clone_size: -
d_call: TRBD2
v_call: TRBV4-3
cdr3_nt: TGCGCCAGCAGCCAGGGAGGGACTAGCGGGAGGAATACGCAGTATTTT
cdr3_aa: CASSQGGTSGRNTQYF

j_call: TRBJ1-2
clone_size: -
d_call: -
v_call: TRBV6-6
cdr3_nt: TGTGCCAGCAGTTTAAACAGGGCCAGAGGATATGGCTACACCTTC
cdr3_aa: CASSLNRARGYGYTF

j_call: TRBJ1-5
clone_size: -
d_call: -
v_call: TRBV11-2
cdr3_nt: TGTGCCAGCAGCTTAGATCCGAGCTACAATCAGCCCCAGCATTTT
cdr3_aa: CASSLDPSYNQPQHF

j_call: TRBJ1-4
clone_size: -
d_call: -
v_call: TRBV5-1
cdr3_nt: TGCGCCAGCAGCTTGGGGACAGCTAATGAAAAACTGTTTTTT
cdr3_aa: CASSLGTANEKLFF

j_call: TRBJ2-7
clone_size: -
d_call: -
v_call: TRBV3-1/TRBV3-2
cdr3_nt: TGTGCCAGCAGCCAAGGAATCGCGGGCTACGAGCAGTACTTC
cdr3_aa: CASSQGIAGYEQYF

j_call: TRBJ2-1
clone_size: -
d_call: TRBD2
v_call: TRBV9
cdr3_nt: TGTGCCAGCAGCGCCATCGCCACTACTAGCGGGAGGAACTATGAGCAGTTCTTC
cdr3_aa: CASSAIATTSGRNYEQFF

j_call: TRBJ1-5
clone_size: -
d_call: -
v_call: TRBV4-2
cdr3_nt: TGTGCCAGCAGCTGGGCTTATAGCAATCAGCCCCAGCATTTT
cdr3_aa: CASSWAYSNQPQHF

j_call: TRBJ2-1
clone_size: -
d_call: -
v_call: TRBV29-1
cdr3_nt: TGCAGCGTTGACCCCGCGGGGTCGGTTGGAGTTGAGCAGTTCTTC
cdr3_aa: CSVDPAGSVGVEQFF

j_call: TRBJ2-5
clone_size: -
d_call: -
v_call: TRBV5-6
cdr3_nt: TGTGCCAGCAGCTGGAGGACAGCCGAAGAGACCCAGTACTTC
cdr3_aa: CASSWRTAEETQYF

j_call: TRBJ2-7
clone_size: -
d_call: TRBD2
v_call: TRBV27
cdr3_nt: TGTGCCAGCAGTAGGACTAGCGGAACCTACGAGCAGTACTTC
cdr3_aa: CASSRTSGTYEQYF

j_call: TRBJ1-5
clone_size: -
d_call: -
v_call: TRBV19
cdr3_nt: TGTGCCAGTAGTATCGGTCAGCCCCAGCATTTT
cdr3_aa: CASSIGQPQHF